This T cell receptor beta chain was observed in a study of OX40 agonist ivuxolimab in advanced cancers. The germline V gene has CDR1 SNHLY and CDR2 FYNNEI. V gave up 5 bases and J gave up 2 bases; unmatched junction bases: 3. The CDR3 has 14 residues. Method: immunoSEQ multiplex PCR; TCRdb's copy keeps in-frame clones and lacks some. The sample records roughly 71,000 clones, roughly 88% being singletons. Sequenced here: CD4+ or CD8+ T cells sorted from blood, sampled in a trial of the OX40 agonist ivuxolimab. This clonotype originated in an adult with an advanced solid tumor such as melanoma, head and neck, liver or kidney cancer. The V call is TRBV2, the J call TRBJ1-5, with TRBD1 matching 7 bases. Written as DNA, the CDR3 is TGTGCCAGCAGTCGTGGACAGGGCAATCAGCCCCAGCATTTT. Amino acid sequence: CASSRGQGNQPQHF.